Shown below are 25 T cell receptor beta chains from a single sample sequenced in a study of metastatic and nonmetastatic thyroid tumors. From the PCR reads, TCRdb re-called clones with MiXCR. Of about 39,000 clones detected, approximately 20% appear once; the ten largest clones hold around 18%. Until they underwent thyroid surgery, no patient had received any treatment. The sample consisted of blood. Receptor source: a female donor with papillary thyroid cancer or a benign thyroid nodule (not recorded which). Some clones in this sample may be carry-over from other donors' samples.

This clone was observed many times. Written as DNA, the CDR3 is TGCAGTGCTAACGTAGCGGGTGCCGAGACCCAGTACTTC. Translating it yields CSANVAGAETQYF. The J gene is TRBJ2-5, the V gene TRBV20-1, with TRBD2 matching over 7 bases. Looked up from germline, CDR1 is DFQATT and CDR2 is SNEGSKA (reference sequence). Unmatched junction bases numbered 7, after V lost 4 bases and J lost 5 bases. This CDR3 comprises 13 residues.

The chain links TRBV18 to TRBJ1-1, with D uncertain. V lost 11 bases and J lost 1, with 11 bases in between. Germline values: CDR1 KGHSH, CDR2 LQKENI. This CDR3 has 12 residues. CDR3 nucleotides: TGTGCCGCGCGGACTCCGAACACTGAAGCTTTCTTT. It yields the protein CAARTPNTEAFF.

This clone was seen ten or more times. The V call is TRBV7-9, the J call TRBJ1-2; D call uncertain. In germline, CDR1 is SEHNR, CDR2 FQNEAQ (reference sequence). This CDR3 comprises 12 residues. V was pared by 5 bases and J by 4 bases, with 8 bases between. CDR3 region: CASSPSGYGYTF. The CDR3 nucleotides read TGTGCCAGCAGCCCCTCGGGCTATGGCTACACCTTC.

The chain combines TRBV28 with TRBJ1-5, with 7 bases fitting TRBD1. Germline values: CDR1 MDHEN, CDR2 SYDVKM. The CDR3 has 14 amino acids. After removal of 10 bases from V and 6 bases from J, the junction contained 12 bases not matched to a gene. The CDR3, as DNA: TGTGCCATAACATTAGCGAGGGGGCCTCAGCCCCAGCATTTT. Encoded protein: CAITLARGPQPQHF.

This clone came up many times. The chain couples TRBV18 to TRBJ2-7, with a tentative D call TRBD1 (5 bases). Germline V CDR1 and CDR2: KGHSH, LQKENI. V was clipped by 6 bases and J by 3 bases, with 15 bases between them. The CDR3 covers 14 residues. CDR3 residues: CASSLVGQGYEQYF. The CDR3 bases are TGTGCCAGCTCCCTGGTAGGTCAGGGCTACGAGCAGTACTTC.

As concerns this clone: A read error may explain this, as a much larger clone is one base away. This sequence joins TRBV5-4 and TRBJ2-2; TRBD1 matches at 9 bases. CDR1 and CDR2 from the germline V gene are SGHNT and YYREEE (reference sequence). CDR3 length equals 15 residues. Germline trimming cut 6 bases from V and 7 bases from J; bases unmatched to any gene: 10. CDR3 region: CASIFNRGQGGELFF. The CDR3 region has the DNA TGTGCCAGCATCTTTAACAGGGGGCAAGGCGGGGAGCTGTTTTTT.

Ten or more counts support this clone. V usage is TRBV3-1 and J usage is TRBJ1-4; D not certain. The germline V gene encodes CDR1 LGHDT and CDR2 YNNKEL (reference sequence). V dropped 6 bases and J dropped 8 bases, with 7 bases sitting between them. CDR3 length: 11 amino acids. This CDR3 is CASRGSEKLFF. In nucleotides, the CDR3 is TGTGCCAGCAGGGGTTCCGAAAAACTGTTTTTT. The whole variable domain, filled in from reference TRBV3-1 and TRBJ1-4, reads DTAVSQTPKYLVTQMGNDKSIKCEQNLGHDTMYWYKQDSKKFLKIMFSYNNKELIINETVPNRFSPKSPDKAHLNLHINSLELGDSAVYFCASRGSEKLFFGSGTQLSVL.

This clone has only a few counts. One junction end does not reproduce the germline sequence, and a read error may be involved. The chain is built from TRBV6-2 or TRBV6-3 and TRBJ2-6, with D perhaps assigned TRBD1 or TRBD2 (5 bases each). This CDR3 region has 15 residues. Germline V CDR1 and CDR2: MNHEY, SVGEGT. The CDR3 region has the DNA TGTGCCAGCAGTTACGAGGGGTCTGGGTCCAACTTCCTGACTTTC. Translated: CASSYEGSGSNFLTF.

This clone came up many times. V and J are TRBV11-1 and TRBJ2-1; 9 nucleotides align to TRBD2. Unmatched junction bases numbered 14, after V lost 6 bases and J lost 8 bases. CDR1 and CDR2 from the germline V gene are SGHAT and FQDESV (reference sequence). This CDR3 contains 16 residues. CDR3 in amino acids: CASSPVGSGRLDEQFF. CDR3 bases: TGTGCCAGCAGTCCTGTTGGTAGCGGGAGATTGGATGAGCAGTTCTTC.

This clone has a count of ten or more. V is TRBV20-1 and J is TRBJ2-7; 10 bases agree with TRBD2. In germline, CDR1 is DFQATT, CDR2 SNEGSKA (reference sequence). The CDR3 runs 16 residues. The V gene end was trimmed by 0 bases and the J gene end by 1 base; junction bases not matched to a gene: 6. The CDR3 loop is CSARDSLAGESYEQYF. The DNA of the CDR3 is TGCAGTGCTAGAGATTCCCTAGCGGGAGAATCCTACGAGCAGTACTTC.

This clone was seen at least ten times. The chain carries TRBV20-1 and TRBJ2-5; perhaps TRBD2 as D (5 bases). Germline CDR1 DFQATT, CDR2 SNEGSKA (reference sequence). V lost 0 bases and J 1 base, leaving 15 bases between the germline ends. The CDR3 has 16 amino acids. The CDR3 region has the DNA TGCAGTGCTAGAGATGGCAGCGGCCATTCCCAAGAGACCCAGTACTTC. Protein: CSARDGSGHSQETQYF.

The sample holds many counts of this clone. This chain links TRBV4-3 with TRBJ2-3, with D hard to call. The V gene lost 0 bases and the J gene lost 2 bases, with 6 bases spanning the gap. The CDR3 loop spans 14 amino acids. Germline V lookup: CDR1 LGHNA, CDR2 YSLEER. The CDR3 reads CASSQEAFTDTQYF. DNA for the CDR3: TGCGCCAGCAGCCAAGAGGCATTCACAGATACGCAGTATTTT.

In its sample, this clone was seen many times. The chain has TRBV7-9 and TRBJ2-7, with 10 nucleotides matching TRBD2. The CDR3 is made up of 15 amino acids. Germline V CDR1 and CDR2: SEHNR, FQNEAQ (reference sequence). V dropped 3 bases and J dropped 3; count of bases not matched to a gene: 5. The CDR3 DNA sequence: TGTGCCAGCAGCTTCATAGGGACTAGCGACTACGAGCAGTACTTC. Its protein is CASSFIGTSDYEQYF.

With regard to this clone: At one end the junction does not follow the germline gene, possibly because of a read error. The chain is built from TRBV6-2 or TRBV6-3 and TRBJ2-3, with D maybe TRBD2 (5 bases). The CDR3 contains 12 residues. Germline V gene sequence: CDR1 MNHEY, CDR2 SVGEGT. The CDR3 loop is CASSATRYTQYF. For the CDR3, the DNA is TGTGCTAGCAGTGCTACTAGGTATACGCAGTATTTT.

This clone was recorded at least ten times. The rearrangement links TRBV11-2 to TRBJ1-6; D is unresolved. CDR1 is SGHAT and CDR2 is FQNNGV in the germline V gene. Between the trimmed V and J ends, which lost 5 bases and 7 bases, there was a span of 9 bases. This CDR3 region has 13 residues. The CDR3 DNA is TGTGCCAGCAGCCGGGAGAGGAATTCACCCCTCCACTTT. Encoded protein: CASSRERNSPLHF.

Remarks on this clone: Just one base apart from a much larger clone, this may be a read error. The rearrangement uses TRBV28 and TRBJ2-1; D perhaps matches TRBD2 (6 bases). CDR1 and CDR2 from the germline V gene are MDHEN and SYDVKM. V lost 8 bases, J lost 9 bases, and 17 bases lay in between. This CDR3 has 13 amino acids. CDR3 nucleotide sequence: TGTGCCAGCTCGGGGGTGGGGCGGGGTGAGCAGTTCTTC. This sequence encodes CASSGVGRGEQFF.

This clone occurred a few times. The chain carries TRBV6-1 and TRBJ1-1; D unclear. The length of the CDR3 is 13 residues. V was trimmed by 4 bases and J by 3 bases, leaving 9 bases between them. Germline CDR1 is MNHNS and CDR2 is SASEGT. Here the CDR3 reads CASSATMDTEAFF. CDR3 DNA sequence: TGTGCCAGCAGTGCGACAATGGACACTGAAGCTTTCTTT.

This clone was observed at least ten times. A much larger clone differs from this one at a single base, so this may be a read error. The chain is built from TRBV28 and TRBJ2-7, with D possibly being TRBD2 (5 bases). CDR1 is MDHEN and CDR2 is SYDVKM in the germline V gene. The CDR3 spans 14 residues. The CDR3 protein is CASSFLGSSDEQYF. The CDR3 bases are TGTGCCAGCAGTTTCCTAGGGAGCTCCGACGAGCAGTACTTC. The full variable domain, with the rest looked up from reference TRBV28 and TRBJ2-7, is DVKVTQSSRYLVKRTGEKVFLECVQDMDHENMFWYRQDPGLGLRLIYFSYDVKMKEKGDIPEGYSVSREKKERFSLILESASTNQTSMYLCASSFLGSSDEQYFGPGTRLTVT.

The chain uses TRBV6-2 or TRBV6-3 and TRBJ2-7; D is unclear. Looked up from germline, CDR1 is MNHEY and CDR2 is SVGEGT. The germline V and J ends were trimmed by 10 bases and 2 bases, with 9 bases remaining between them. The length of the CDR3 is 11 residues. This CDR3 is CAIGTTYEQYF. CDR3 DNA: TGTGCCATCGGAACGACCTACGAGCAGTACTTC.

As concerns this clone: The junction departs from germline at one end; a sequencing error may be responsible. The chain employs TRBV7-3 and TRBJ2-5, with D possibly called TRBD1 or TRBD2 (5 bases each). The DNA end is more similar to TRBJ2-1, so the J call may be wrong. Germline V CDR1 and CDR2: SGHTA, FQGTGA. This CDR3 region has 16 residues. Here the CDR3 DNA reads TGTGCCGGCAGCTTAACGTTAGGGACGCATTACAATGACCAGTTCTTC. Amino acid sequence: CAGSLTLGTHYNDQFF.

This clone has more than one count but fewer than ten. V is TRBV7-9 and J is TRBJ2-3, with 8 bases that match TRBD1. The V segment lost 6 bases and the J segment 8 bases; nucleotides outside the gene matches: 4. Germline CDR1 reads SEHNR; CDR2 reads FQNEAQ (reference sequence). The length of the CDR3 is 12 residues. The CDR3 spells CASSLGQVTQYF. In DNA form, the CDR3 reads TGTGCCAGCAGTTTGGGACAGGTTACGCAGTATTTT.

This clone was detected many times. The DNA of the CDR3 is TGTGCTAGTGGTTTGTATACGACAGAGCTCTATGGCTACACCTTC. It yields the protein CASGLYTTELYGYTF. The chain is built from TRBV12-5 and TRBJ1-2; possible D gene TRBD1, 5 bases. There are 15 residues in the CDR3. Between the trimmed V and J ends, which lost 2 bases and 4 bases, there was a span of 14 bases. Germline CDR1 reads LGHNT; CDR2 reads FRNRAP.

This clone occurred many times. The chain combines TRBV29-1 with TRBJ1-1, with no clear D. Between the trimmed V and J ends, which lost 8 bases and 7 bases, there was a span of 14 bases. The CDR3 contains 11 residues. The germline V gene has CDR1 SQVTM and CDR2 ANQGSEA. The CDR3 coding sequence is TGCAGCACGACAACGGGTGTTGAAGCTTTCTTT. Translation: CSTTTGVEAFF.

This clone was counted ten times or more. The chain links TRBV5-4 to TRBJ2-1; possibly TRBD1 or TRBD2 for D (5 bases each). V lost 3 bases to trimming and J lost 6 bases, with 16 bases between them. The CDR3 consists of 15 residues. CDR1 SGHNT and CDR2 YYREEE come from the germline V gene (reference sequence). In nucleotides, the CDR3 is TGTGCCAGCAGCTCCGGGGCTAGAGGTGTCAATGAGCAGTTCTTC. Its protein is CASSSGARGVNEQFF.

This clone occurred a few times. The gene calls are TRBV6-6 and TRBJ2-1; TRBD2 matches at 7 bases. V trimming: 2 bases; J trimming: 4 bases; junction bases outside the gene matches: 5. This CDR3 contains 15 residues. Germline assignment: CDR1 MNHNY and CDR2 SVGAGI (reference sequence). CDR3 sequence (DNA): TGTGCCAGCAGTTACGGAGCGGGATCGTACAATGAGCAGTTCTTC. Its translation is CASSYGAGSYNEQFF.